Shown below are 30 T cell receptor beta chains from a single sample sequenced in a study of blood T cell repertoires in COVID-19. Assay: immunoSEQ multiplex PCR; the TCRdb copy retains only in-frame clones and omits some. The sample yields some 300,000 clones, approximately 90% seen once. Sequencing was done on a sample of PBMCs or T cells enriched from blood (not recorded which). The receptors originated from a young man who had recovered from COVID-19.

This chain joins TRBV4-1 and TRBJ2-5; D gene uncertain. Per germline, CDR1 MGHRA and CDR2 YSYEKL. The CDR3 extends over 15 amino acids. The V gene lost 3 bases and the J gene lost 2 bases, with 13 bases spanning the gap. The CDR3 DNA follows: TGCGCCAGCAGCCACGACTCCGCACGACAAGAGACCCAGTACTTC. Its translation: CASSHDSARQETQYF.

The chain combines TRBV19 with TRBJ1-4; D might be TRBD1 (5 bases). The length of the CDR3 is 14 residues. V shed 4 bases and J shed 1 base, with 7 bases lying between them. Per germline, CDR1 LNHDA and CDR2 SQIVND (reference sequence). CDR3 region: CASSNRRTNEKLFF. As DNA, the CDR3 is TGTGCCAGTAGTAACAGGAGAACTAATGAAAAACTGTTTTTT. Combining the CDR3 with reference TRBV19 and TRBJ1-4 gives the whole variable domain DGGITQSPKYLFRKEGQNVTLSCEQNLNHDAMYWYRQDPGQGLRLIYYSQIVNDFQKGDIAEGYSVSREKKESFPLTVTSAQKNPTAFYLCASSNRRTNEKLFFGSGTQLSVL.

The chain employs TRBV6-1 and TRBJ1-5, with D tentatively TRBD1 (6 bases). The germline V and J ends were trimmed by 2 bases and 5 bases, with 13 bases remaining between them. Germline V lookup: CDR1 MNHNS, CDR2 SASEGT. The CDR3 totals 15 residues. CDR3 bases: TGTGCCAGCAGTGAACCCACAGGGATTGATCAGCCCCAGCATTTT. This encodes CASSEPTGIDQPQHF.

The chain has TRBV5-1 and TRBJ1-3; D uncertain. The ends were cut back, 1 base at V and 0 bases at J, with 8 bases in the middle. Germline V gene lookup returns CDR1 SGHRS and CDR2 YFSETQ. The CDR3 sequence is 15 residues long. The CDR3 is CASSLSSSSGNTIYF. The CDR3 coding sequence is TGCGCCAGCAGCTTGAGCTCTTCCTCTGGAAACACCATATATTTT.

The gene calls are TRBV14 and TRBJ1-1; D not certain. V dropped 0 bases and J dropped 1 base, with 9 bases sitting between them. Per germline, CDR1 SGHDN and CDR2 FVKESK. The CDR3 loop spans 15 amino acids. Here the CDR3 reads CASSQEGSRNTEAFF. The CDR3 nucleotides read TGTGCCAGCAGCCAAGAGGGGAGTCGGAACACTGAAGCTTTCTTT.

V and J are TRBV5-1 and TRBJ1-2; perhaps TRBD1 as D (5 bases). The germline V and J ends were trimmed by 1 base and 3 bases, with 13 bases remaining between them. This CDR3 has 15 amino acids. Germline V CDR1 and CDR2: SGHRS, YFSETQ. This chain's CDR3 is CASSLRSGTHYGYTF. Here the CDR3 DNA reads TGCGCCAGCAGCTTGCGGTCAGGGACTCACTATGGCTACACCTTC.

The chain uses TRBV19 and TRBJ2-2; 10 nucleotides align to TRBD2. Trimming cost V 2 bases and J 6 bases; bases outside gene matches: 9. The CDR3 sequence is 17 residues long. The germline V gene has CDR1 LNHDA and CDR2 SQIVND (reference sequence). CDR3 in amino acids: CASSIKILAGVPGELFF. The CDR3 DNA reads as TGTGCCAGTAGTATAAAAATCCTAGCGGGAGTGCCCGGGGAGCTGTTTTTT.

The CDR3 DNA follows: TGCGCCAGCAGCCAACCGACAGGCCGCACAGATACGCAGTATTTT. It translates to CASSQPTGRTDTQYF. The chain uses TRBV4-1 and TRBJ2-3, with a possible D match to TRBD1 (6 bases). The V gene lost 2 bases and the J gene lost 1 base, with 10 bases spanning the gap. Looked up from germline, CDR1 is MGHRA and CDR2 is YSYEKL. The CDR3 has 15 residues.

This chain joins TRBV2 and TRBJ1-5, with D maybe TRBD1 (5 bases). CDR1 is SNHLY, CDR2 FYNNEI, per germline. The V end was cut by 4 bases, the J end by 2 bases, with 12 bases between. The CDR3 length is 15 residues. Here the CDR3 reads CASSGAGSGNQPQHF. The CDR3 DNA reads as TGTGCCAGCAGTGGGGCAGGGTCAGGCAATCAGCCCCAGCATTTT.

This chain joins TRBV14 and TRBJ2-7, with D maybe TRBD1 (6 bases). The V end lost 4 bases, the J end lost 4 bases, and 17 bases lay between the germline ends. The germline V gene encodes CDR1 SGHDN and CDR2 FVKESK. The CDR3 is made up of 15 amino acids. CDR3 sequence: CASSLGNRAAYEQYF. The CDR3, as DNA: TGTGCCAGCAGCCTTGGAAACAGGGCCGCGTACGAGCAGTACTTC.

The chain employs TRBV19 and TRBJ2-3; D perhaps matches TRBD2 (6 bases). Germline loops: CDR1 LNHDA, CDR2 SQIVND (reference sequence). Trimming pared 7 bases from V and 4 bases from J, leaving 15 bases between. The CDR3 spans 14 residues. The CDR3 DNA reads TGTGCCAGTAACCCCGAAGGGAGGCCAGATACGCAGTATTTT. Encoded protein: CASNPEGRPDTQYF.

V gene TRBV6-5 combines with J gene TRBJ1-1, with 7 nucleotides matching TRBD1. From germline, CDR1 is MNHEY and CDR2 SVGAGI. CDR3 length equals 15 residues. Trimming took 6 bases from V and 3 from J; bases not matched to a gene: 10. CDR3 sequence reads: CASRPRQGADTEAFF. The CDR3 DNA reads TGTGCCAGCAGGCCCAGACAGGGAGCCGACACTGAAGCTTTCTTT.

This sequence joins TRBV7-2 and TRBJ1-3; D is ambiguous. Germline V gives CDR1 SGHTA, CDR2 FQGNSA. The germline V and J ends were trimmed by 3 bases and 4 bases, with 10 bases remaining between them. The CDR3 is 14 residues long. In DNA, the CDR3 is TGTGCCAGCAGCTTTAAGTACTACGGAAACACCATATATTTT. Translation gives CASSFKYYGNTIYF. The entire variable domain, with the rest obtained from reference TRBV7-2 and TRBJ1-3, is as follows: GAGVSQSPSNKVTEKGKDVELRCDPISGHTALYWYRQSLGQGLEFLIYFQGNSAPDKSGLPSDRFSAERTGGSVSTLTIQRTQQEDSAVYLCASSFKYYGNTIYFGEGSWLTVV.

The chain has TRBV12-3 or TRBV12-4 and TRBJ1-6; no clear D gene. This CDR3 spans 13 amino acids. Trimming stripped 3 bases from V and 7 bases from J, with 7 bases between. The CDR3 loop is CASSFQSNSPLHF. The DNA of the CDR3 is TGTGCCAGCAGTTTCCAGTCAAATTCACCCCTCCACTTT.

CDR3 bases: TGTGCCAGCCACTCCTACAATGAGCAGTTCTTC. Its protein is CASHSYNEQFF. This sequence joins TRBV25-1 and TRBJ2-1, with D hard to call. The CDR3 runs to 11 residues. Trimming cost V 8 bases and J 0 bases, with 2 bases left between them. Germline loops: CDR1 MGHDK, CDR2 SYGVNS.

The chain has TRBV7-9 and TRBJ2-7, with no clear D. In germline, CDR1 is SEHNR, CDR2 FQNEAQ (reference sequence). Trimming stripped 1 base from V and 2 bases from J, with 6 bases between. The CDR3 has 13 amino acids. CDR3 sequence reads: CASSLELAYEQYF. The CDR3 bases are TGTGCCAGCAGCTTAGAGCTAGCCTACGAGCAGTACTTC. Using reference TRBV7-9 and TRBJ2-7 for the parts outside the CDR3, the full variable domain is DTGVSQNPRHKITKRGQNVTFRCDPISEHNRLYWYRQTLGQGPEFLTYFQNEAQLEKSRLLSDRFSAERPKGSFSTLEIQRTEQGDSAMYLCASSLELAYEQYFGPGTRLTVT.

The genes are TRBV13 and TRBJ2-7; TRBD2 aligns across 12 bases. This CDR3 is built from 15 residues. Trimming removed 5 bases from V and 7 bases from J; junction bases left unmatched: 9. The germline gives CDR1 PRHDT, CDR2 FYEKMQ (reference sequence). The CDR3 coding sequence is TGTGCCAGCAGCCCCCTAGCGGGAGGGCTTTGGGAGCAGTACTTC. Its translation is CASSPLAGGLWEQYF. The entire variable domain, with the rest obtained from reference TRBV13 and TRBJ2-7, is as follows: AAGVIQSPRHLIKEKRETATLKCYPIPRHDTVYWYQQGPGQDPQFLISFYEKMQSDKGSIPDRFSAQQFSDYHSELNMSSLELGDSALYFCASSPLAGGLWEQYFGPGTRLTVT.

The J gene is TRBJ1-3, the V gene TRBV7-9, with 10 bases fitting TRBD1. V was clipped by 2 bases and J by 2 bases; unmatched bases: 6. Per the germline V gene, CDR1 is SEHNR and CDR2 is FQNEAQ (reference sequence). This CDR3 is 17 amino acids long. The CDR3 loop reads CASSLRRGTGAGNTIYF. The CDR3 nucleotides are TGTGCCAGCAGCTTAAGAAGAGGGACAGGGGCTGGAAACACCATATATTTT.

This sequence joins TRBV28 and TRBJ2-7; 11 bases are shared with TRBD1. The ends lost 7 bases at V and 3 bases at J; junction bases unmatched: 11. The CDR3 is 16 amino acids. Germline lookup yields CDR1 MDHEN and CDR2 SYDVKM. The CDR3 coding sequence is TGTGCCAGCACCGAAGGTGGGACAGGGGGTAACTACGAGCAGTACTTC. Translation gives CASTEGGTGGNYEQYF.

This rearrangement joins TRBV28 to TRBJ1-1; D uncertain. Germline V gene data show CDR1 as MDHEN and CDR2 as SYDVKM. With 6 bases removed from V and 3 bases from J, the gap between germline ends came to 11 bases. The length of the CDR3 is 13 residues. CDR3: CASSHDLDTEAFF. The CDR3 nucleotides read TGTGCCAGCAGCCACGACTTAGACACTGAAGCTTTCTTT.

The chain has TRBV24-1 and TRBJ1-2; 10 nucleotides match TRBD1. The CDR3 extends over 15 amino acids. The germline V gene encodes CDR1 KGHDR and CDR2 SFDVKD. Trimming took 5 bases from V and 3 from J; bases not matched to a gene: 5. CDR3 residues: CATSGDRGHDYGYTF. The CDR3 DNA follows: TGTGCCACCAGTGGCGACAGGGGGCACGACTATGGCTACACCTTC.

V and J are TRBV7-9 and TRBJ1-3; D not resolved. CDR3 length: 15 residues. CDR1 and CDR2 from the germline V gene are SEHNR and FQNEAQ (reference sequence). With 3 bases removed from V and 0 bases from J, the gap between germline ends came to 9 bases. CDR3 amino acids: CASSLGRNSGNTIYF. CDR3 DNA sequence: TGTGCCAGCAGCTTGGGCCGAAACTCTGGAAACACCATATATTTT.

J is TRBJ2-4 and V is TRBV5-6; D is uncertain. V gave up 0 bases and J gave up 5 bases, with 3 bases separating them. CDR3 length: 12 amino acids. CDR1 is SGHDT and CDR2 is YYEEEE in the germline V gene. The CDR3 here is CASSLAENIQYF. CDR3 nucleotides: TGTGCCAGCAGCTTGGCGGAAAACATTCAGTACTTC.

The chain recombines TRBV19 with TRBJ1-1, with D tentatively TRBD1 (5 bases). The germline V gene has CDR1 LNHDA and CDR2 SQIVND (reference sequence). V was trimmed by 2 bases and J by 8 bases, leaving 18 bases between them. There are 15 residues in the CDR3. The CDR3 loop is CASSINRPGRSEAFF. DNA of the CDR3: TGTGCCAGTAGTATAAACCGCCCAGGGCGCTCGGAAGCTTTCTTT. Using reference TRBV19 and TRBJ1-1 for the parts outside the CDR3, the full variable domain is DGGITQSPKYLFRKEGQNVTLSCEQNLNHDAMYWYRQDPGQGLRLIYYSQIVNDFQKGDIAEGYSVSREKKESFPLTVTSAQKNPTAFYLCASSINRPGRSEAFFGQGTRLTVV.

The chain recombines TRBV7-2 with TRBJ2-7, with D perhaps TRBD2 (5 bases). The V and J ends lost 4 bases and 3 bases respectively, with 19 bases between them. Looked up from germline, CDR1 is SGHTA and CDR2 is FQGNSA. The CDR3 consists of 16 residues. This CDR3 is CASSSRHFRGSYEQYF. The CDR3 nucleotides are TGTGCCAGCAGCTCGAGACATTTCCGGGGTAGCTACGAGCAGTACTTC.

The V call is TRBV5-6, the J call TRBJ1-2, with 7 bases identical to TRBD1. The CDR3 runs to 11 residues. Trimming took 4 bases from V and 10 from J; bases not matched to a gene: 4. Germline lookup yields CDR1 SGHDT and CDR2 YYEEEE. As DNA, the CDR3 is TGTGCCAGCAGCGACAGGGACGACTACACCTTC. This sequence encodes CASSDRDDYTF.

The gene calls are TRBV5-1 and TRBJ1-1, with D perhaps TRBD1 (6 bases). This CDR3 comprises 16 residues. Germline lookup yields CDR1 SGHRS and CDR2 YFSETQ. Trimming took off 4 bases at V and 0 bases at J, with 16 bases between the two ends. CDR3 nucleotides: TGCGCCAGCAGCCCGAGAGGACAGCTCATGAACACTGAAGCTTTCTTT. It is translated as CASSPRGQLMNTEAFF. The full variable domain, rest sourced from reference TRBV5-1 and TRBJ1-1, is KAGVTQTPRYLIKTRGQQVTLSCSPISGHRSVSWYQQTPGQGLQFLFEYFSETQRNKGNFPGRFSGRQFSNSRSEMNVSTLELGDSALYLCASSPRGQLMNTEAFFGQGTRLTVV.

This sequence joins TRBV7-2 and TRBJ2-4; possibly TRBD1 for D (6 bases). V lost 3 bases and J 8 bases, leaving 14 bases between the germline ends. CDR1 and CDR2 from the germline V gene are SGHTA and FQGNSA. The CDR3 contains 14 residues. The CDR3 region has the DNA TGTGCCAGCAGCTTGGGCAGGAAGGGGGACATTCAGTACTTC. This translates into CASSLGRKGDIQYF.

There are a few counts of this clone. This CDR3 is CASKAGGIADTQYF. In nucleotides, the CDR3 is TGTGCCAGCAAAGCGGGGGGGATAGCAGATACGCAGTATTTT. The chain combines TRBV2 with TRBJ2-3; 10 bases line up with TRBD2. The CDR3 sequence is 14 residues long. From germline, CDR1 is SNHLY and CDR2 FYNNEI. J gave up 4 bases and V 7 bases, and 5 bases lay outside the gene matches.

V gene TRBV19 combines with J gene TRBJ1-4; a possible D gene is TRBD1 (6 bases). Trimming stripped 6 bases from V and 8 bases from J, with 19 bases between. CDR3 length: 15 residues. Germline values: CDR1 LNHDA, CDR2 SQIVND (reference sequence). CDR3 in DNA: TGTGCCAGTAGGTCACGTGAGGGGGTAAGGGAAAAACTGTTTTTT. Translated, it gives CASRSREGVREKLFF.